Following are 3 T cell receptor beta chains from one sample sequenced in a study of identical twins. MiXCR, applied by TCRdb to the 5' RACE reads, yields one record per CDR3 protein. The data show 600,000 to 850,000 distinct CDR3 sequences, with around a sixth seen just once and around 12% held by the top ten. These data also formed part of another study, on T cells expressing NK-cell markers.

The specimen was PBMCs. These receptors originate from a woman between 18 and 29 years old in good health.

This clonotype has ten or more counts. V usage is TRBV20-1 and J usage is TRBJ1-3; D is perhaps TRBD1 (5 bases). Germline CDR1 DFQATT, CDR2 SNEGSKA (reference sequence). V was pared by 5 bases and J by 4 bases, with 12 bases between. The CDR3 totals 13 residues. CDR3 region: CSAPGTRGNTIYF. The CDR3 bases are TGCAGTGCTCCCGGGACCAGAGGAAACACCATATATTTT.

The chain has TRBV10-3 and TRBJ1-2; D is uncertain. The CDR3 contains 16 residues. V dropped 0 bases and J dropped 6 bases, with 17 bases sitting between them. The germline V gene encodes CDR1 ENHRY and CDR2 SYGVKD. CDR3 sequence (DNA): TGTGCCATCAGTGAGTCAGGGCTGACGGCCTCTCATGGCTACACCTTC. Translating gives CAISESGLTASHGYTF.

The CDR3 loop reads CASSLVRASTDTQYF. The DNA of the CDR3 is TGTGCCAGCAGCTTAGTCAGAGCTAGCACAGATACGCAGTATTTT. V is TRBV7-2 and J is TRBJ2-3; D unclear. Trimming took off 1 base at V and 0 bases at J, with 8 bases between the two ends. CDR3 size: 15 residues. Germline CDR1 reads SGHTA; CDR2 reads FQGNSA.